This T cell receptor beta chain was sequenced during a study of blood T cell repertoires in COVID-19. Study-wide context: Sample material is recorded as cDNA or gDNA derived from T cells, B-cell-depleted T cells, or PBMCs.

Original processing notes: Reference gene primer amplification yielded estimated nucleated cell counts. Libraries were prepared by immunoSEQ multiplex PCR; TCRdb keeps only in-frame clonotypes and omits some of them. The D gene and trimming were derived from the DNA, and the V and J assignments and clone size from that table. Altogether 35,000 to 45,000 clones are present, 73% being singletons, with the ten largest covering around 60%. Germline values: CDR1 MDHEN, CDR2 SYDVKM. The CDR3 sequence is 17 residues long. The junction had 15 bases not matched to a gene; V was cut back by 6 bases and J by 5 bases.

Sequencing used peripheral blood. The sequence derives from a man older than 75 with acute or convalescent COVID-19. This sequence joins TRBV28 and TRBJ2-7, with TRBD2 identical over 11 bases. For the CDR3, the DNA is TGTGCCAGCAGCTTAAGGGCTAGCGGGAGGAACCGGGACGAGCAGTACTTC. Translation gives CASSLRASGRNRDEQYF.